The T cell receptor (beta chain) under discussion was sequenced for a study of blood T cell repertoires in COVID-19. Study background: Italy, Spain and the United States were the sources of the convalescent and acute COVID-19 samples. Sources were T cells, B-cell-depleted T cells, or PBMCs; the material itself was cDNA or gDNA.

Original handling: Amplification with reference gene primers provided the estimates of nucleated cell counts. Repertoires were generated with immunoSEQ multiplex PCR, while TCRdb's copy carries only in-frame clones and drops some. Clone size and V and J calls were adopted from that table, with D and trimming inferred from the DNA. The data contain around 70,000 clones, 81% of them singletons. This CDR3 has 14 residues. Looked up from germline, CDR1 is SNHLY and CDR2 is FYNNEI. J lost 2 bases, V lost 6 bases, and 4 bases had no gene match. The sample taken for sequencing was peripheral blood. The chain carries TRBV2 and TRBJ2-1; 7 bases map to TRBD1. The sequence was obtained from a woman in her 70s with acute or convalescent COVID-19. The CDR3 nucleotides are TGTGCCAGCAGGACAGGGACGACCTACAATGAGCAGTTCTTC. The encoded protein is CASRTGTTYNEQFF.